These 15 T cell receptor beta chains were sequenced from one sample in a study of neurological immune-mediated disorders. TCRdb re-called the 5' RACE reads with MiXCR, one entry per CDR3 protein. The sample lists tens of thousands of distinct CDR3 sequences, 2% to 3% occurring once. Sequencing input: PBMCs. The receptors come from a woman younger than 45 with multiple sclerosis.

This clonotype was detected many times. The CDR3 sequence: CASSLDSPRYNEQFF. The CDR3 DNA sequence: TGCGCCAGCAGCTTGGACAGTCCTCGCTACAATGAGCAGTTCTTC. J is TRBJ2-1 and V is TRBV5-1; D is uncertain. Deletions cut 0 bases from V and 3 bases from J, with 10 bases between. This CDR3 contains 15 residues. In germline, CDR1 is SGHRS, CDR2 YFSETQ.

J is TRBJ2-1 and V is TRBV6-2 or TRBV6-3; no firm D call. Trimming took off 3 bases at V and 7 bases at J, with 10 bases between the two ends. This CDR3 has 13 amino acids. Germline assignment: CDR1 MNHEY and CDR2 SVGEGT. The CDR3 here is CASSYSPWNEQFF. The DNA for the CDR3 is TGTGCCAGCAGTTATAGCCCCTGGAATGAGCAGTTCTTC.

This clonotype was seen many times. This rearrangement joins TRBV7-9 to TRBJ2-5, with D possibly TRBD2 on 6 matching bases. V was trimmed by 4 bases and J by 4 bases, leaving 13 bases between them. The CDR3 sequence is 14 residues long. The germline gives CDR1 SEHNR, CDR2 FQNEAQ (reference sequence). The CDR3 sequence: CASSYSGLLETQYF. Written as DNA, the CDR3 is TGTGCCAGCAGCTACTCGGGACTCCTAGAGACCCAGTACTTC.

This clonotype was detected ten times or more. CDR3 loop: CASRNPVTGADTQYF. The DNA of the CDR3 is TGTGCCAGCAGGAATCCGGTTACAGGGGCAGATACGCAGTATTTT. The gene calls are TRBV28 and TRBJ2-3, with 7 bases fitting TRBD1. The CDR3 extends over 15 amino acids. CDR1 is MDHEN and CDR2 is SYDVKM in the germline V gene. J lost 4 bases, V lost 6 bases, and 10 bases had no gene match. The full variable domain, its missing parts supplied by reference TRBV28 and TRBJ2-3, is DVKVTQSSRYLVKRTGEKVFLECVQDMDHENMFWYRQDPGLGLRLIYFSYDVKMKEKGDIPEGYSVSREKKERFSLILESASTNQTSMYLCASRNPVTGADTQYFGPGTRLTVL.

This clonotype was counted at least ten times. The chain couples TRBV6-5 to TRBJ2-7; TRBD2 matches at 8 bases. The CDR3 has 14 amino acids. V dropped 11 bases and J dropped 7; count of bases not matched to a gene: 16. Germline assignment: CDR1 MNHEY and CDR2 SVGAGI. Here the CDR3 reads CAARGGGSRREQYF. The CDR3 DNA follows: TGTGCCGCCCGGGGGGGCGGGAGTCGTAGGGAGCAGTACTTC.

In this sample, this clonotype turned up many times. The rearrangement links TRBV11-2 to TRBJ2-6; 7 nucleotides agree with TRBD1. CDR1 SGHAT and CDR2 FQNNGV come from the germline V gene. Unmatched junction bases numbered 5, after V lost 2 bases and J lost 4 bases. The CDR3 is 16 amino acids. The CDR3 nucleotides are TGTGCCAGCAGCTTAAGGGGGCCCCAAGGGGCCAACGTCCTGACTTTC. Translating gives CASSLRGPQGANVLTF.

This clonotype appeared many times. The V call is TRBV6-5, the J call TRBJ2-2, with a tentative D call TRBD1 (6 bases). This CDR3 is built from 15 residues. CDR1 is MNHEY and CDR2 is SVGAGI in the germline V gene. V lost 8 bases, J lost 1 base, and 14 bases lay in between. The CDR3 DNA is TGTGCCAGCCGCCCGCCGGGACAGAACACCGGGGAGCTGTTTTTT. Translation: CASRPPGQNTGELFF.

This clonotype has at least ten counts. This chain joins TRBV7-9 and TRBJ1-1; D is ambiguous. Germline-derived CDR1 and CDR2 are SEHNR and FQNEAQ (reference sequence). V was pared by 1 base and J by 0 bases, with 6 bases between. There are 14 residues in the CDR3. CDR3 bases: TGTGCCAGCAGCTTAGTAGTCATGAACACTGAAGCTTTCTTT. This translates into CASSLVVMNTEAFF.

This clonotype came up many times. CDR3 sequence: CASQGARNTEAFF. The CDR3 DNA is TGTGCCAGTCAGGGGGCTCGCAACACTGAAGCTTTCTTT. The V call is TRBV12-3 or TRBV12-4, the J call TRBJ1-1, with 8 bases aligning to TRBD1. This CDR3 comprises 13 residues. V shed 9 bases and J 2 bases; nucleotides not matched to a gene: 5.

The gene calls are TRBV11-3 and TRBJ1-1; D is uncertain. V dropped 3 bases and J dropped 5 bases, with 7 bases sitting between them. The CDR3 loop spans 12 amino acids. CDR1 and CDR2 from the germline V gene are SGHNT and YENEEA. The CDR3 region is CASSFRSTEAFF. CDR3 nucleotide sequence: TGTGCCAGCAGCTTTAGGAGTACTGAAGCTTTCTTT.

This clonotype was observed at least ten times. The V and J genes are TRBV20-1 and TRBJ2-3; D is undetermined. V was pared by 2 bases and J by 4 bases, with 10 bases between. The CDR3 is 13 residues long. CDR1 is DFQATT, CDR2 SNEGSKA, per germline (reference sequence). The CDR3 DNA reads TGCAGTGCTAGATTCAGGATTGCAGATACGCAGTATTTT. This sequence encodes CSARFRIADTQYF.

This clonotype came up many times. The V gene is TRBV4-2, the J gene TRBJ1-3; the D is unclear. The V end lost 6 bases, the J end lost 6 bases, and 12 bases lay between the germline ends. The germline V gene has CDR1 LGHNA and CDR2 YNFKEQ. There are 13 residues in the CDR3. The DNA of the CDR3 is TGTGCCAGCAGACATTCGGTAAAAAACACCATATATTTT. Amino acids: CASRHSVKNTIYF.

A few counts support this clonotype. V usage is TRBV21-1 and J usage is TRBJ2-5; the table's D call TRBD1 went unverified against the DNA. TRBV21-1 is marked as a pseudogene. CDR3 length: 17 residues. In nucleotides, the CDR3 is TGTGCCAGCAGCACACAGACAGGGCCCGAACGCCAAGAGACCCAGTACTTC. It yields the protein CASSTQTGPERQETQYF.

This clonotype came up many times. The chain uses TRBV6-6 and TRBJ2-2; perhaps TRBD2 as D (5 bases). V was shortened by 7 bases and J by 7 bases, with 10 bases between the two germline ends. The germline gives CDR1 MNHNY, CDR2 SVGAGI (reference sequence). The CDR3 is made up of 12 amino acids. The CDR3 loop reads CASIHGVGELFF. The CDR3 coding sequence is TGTGCCAGCATCCACGGGGTCGGGGAGCTGTTTTTT.

This clonotype was counted ten times or more. The J gene is TRBJ2-7, the V gene TRBV5-1, with 7 positions matching TRBD1. Germline V gene data show CDR1 as SGHRS and CDR2 as YFSETQ. This CDR3 region has 12 residues. J was trimmed by 3 bases and V by 7 bases; bases with no gene match: 4. CDR3 coding DNA: TGCGCCAGCGGAACAGGGGACTACGAGCAGTACTTC. It specifies CASGTGDYEQYF. Complete variable domain (other parts from reference TRBV5-1 and TRBJ2-7): KAGVTQTPRYLIKTRGQQVTLSCSPISGHRSVSWYQQTPGQGLQFLFEYFSETQRNKGNFPGRFSGRQFSNSRSEMNVSTLELGDSALYLCASGTGDYEQYFGPGTRLTVT.